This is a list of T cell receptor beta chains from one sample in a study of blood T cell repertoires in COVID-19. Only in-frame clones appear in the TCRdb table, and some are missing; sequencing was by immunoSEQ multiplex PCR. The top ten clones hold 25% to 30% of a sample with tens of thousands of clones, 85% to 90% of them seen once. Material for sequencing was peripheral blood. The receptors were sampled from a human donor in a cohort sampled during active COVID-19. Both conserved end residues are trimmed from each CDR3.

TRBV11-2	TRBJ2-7	ASSLVSGEQY
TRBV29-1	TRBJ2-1	SARTSGYNEQF
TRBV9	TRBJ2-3	ASSFQTGEGDTQY
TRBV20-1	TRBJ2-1	SATRLAEQF
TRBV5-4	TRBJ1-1	ASSLVTENTEAF
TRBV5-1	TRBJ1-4	ASSLTGTGDFEKLF
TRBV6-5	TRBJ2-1	ASRPTGGSYNEQF
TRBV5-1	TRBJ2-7	ASSSYEGGDYEQY
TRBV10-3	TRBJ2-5	AISAAGGETQY
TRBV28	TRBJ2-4	ASRSQGYIQY
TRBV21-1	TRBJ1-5	ASSKRGAQPQH
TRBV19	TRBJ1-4	ASKWTDATNEKLF
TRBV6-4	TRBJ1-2	ASRPAGQGAGGYT
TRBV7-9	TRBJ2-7	ASSPTGRVNYEQY
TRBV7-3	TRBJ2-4	ASTLVQLAKNIQY
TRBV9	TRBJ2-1	ASSSPRASVFGNEQF
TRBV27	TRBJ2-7	ATRGLAGYEQY
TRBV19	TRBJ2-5	ASSRRDQETQY
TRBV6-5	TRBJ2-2	ASSYSTLASGELF
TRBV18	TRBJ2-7	ASSPGVSYEQY
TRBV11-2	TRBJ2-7	ASSLWDRGLGEQY
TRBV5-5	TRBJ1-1	ASGLQGSFGGAF
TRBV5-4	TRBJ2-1	ASSLAGTSGSNEQF
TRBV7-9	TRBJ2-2	ASSPRGGGGELF
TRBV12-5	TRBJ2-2	ASGFSSSDRGRTGELF
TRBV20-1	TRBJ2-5	SGAGQETQY
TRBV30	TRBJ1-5	AWSATGGDYSNQPQH
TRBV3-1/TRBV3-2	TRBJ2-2	ASSQEFPGGAVEVATGELF
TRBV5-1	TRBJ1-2	ASSSGQPNYGYT